This T cell receptor (beta chain) was retrieved from a study of blood T cell repertoires in COVID-19. CDR1 and CDR2 from the germline V gene are SGHDT and YYEEEE. This CDR3 is built from 13 residues. Trimming left V 4 bases short and J 2 bases short, with 9 bases between. Generated by immunoSEQ multiplex PCR, the TCRdb table keeps only in-frame clones and is missing some. The table has around 300,000 clones, 86% seen once. The sample consisted of peripheral blood. This rearrangement joins TRBV5-6 to TRBJ1-1; D uncertain. The source is a woman aged 25 to 39 with active or convalescent COVID-19. The CDR3 coding sequence is TGTGCCAGCAGCGTCGACATAAACACTGAAGCTTTCTTT. Translating it yields CASSVDINTEAFF.